This T cell receptor (beta chain) was sequenced in a study of human T cells and chemical hapten exposure. Study findings and constraints: Among TCRs, those above 1 in 1000 frequency were unaffected by DPC sensitization.

This sample's time point: patch test 3, about 24 weeks after DPC sensitization. Treatment described: therapeutic diphenylcyclopropenone sensitization with weekly scalp DPC. This clonotype was recorded many times. Its antigen is still unknown. Per the germline V gene, CDR1 is SEHNR and CDR2 is FQNEAQ (reference sequence). With 1 base clipped from V and 3 bases from J, the junction kept 5 bases outside the gene matches. CDR3 length: 15 amino acids. A single record per CDR3 protein comes from TCRdb applying MiXCR to the RACE reads. Here the sample spans approximately 60,000 distinct CDR3 sequences, approximately 9.9% being singletons.

Sequences were derived from whole blood, sampled in connection with sensitization to the hapten diphenylcyclopropenone (DPC). The V call is TRBV7-9, the J call TRBJ2-7, with 8 bases identical to TRBD1. The sequence was obtained from a woman younger than 45 with alopecia areata. Some clones in this sample may be carry-over from other donors' samples. The CDR3 nucleotides read TGTGCCAGCAGCTTAGGGACAGGGATAAACTACGAGCAGTACTTC. It specifies CASSLGTGINYEQYF.